What follows is one T cell receptor (beta chain) and its context. Antigen specificity is unknown. These gene names are mouse names. The missing CDR3 end, 4 residues past where the read stops, is filled in from the germline J gene. This entry belongs to a study of CD8+ T cells in alopecia areata. Study at large: Donor skin was harvested from approximately 6-12-month-old C3H/HeJ mice with spontaneous alopecia and grafted onto roughly 6-10-week-old female C3H/HeJ recipients. Regarding the study as a whole: Clonality in lesional scalp, especially alopecia totalis/universalis, exceeded that of normal scalp.

RNA extraction was followed by reverse transcription into cDNA, which acted as the sequencing template. The repertoire was sequenced with immunoSEQ multiplex PCR; TCRdb's copy has only in-frame clones and lacks some. The specimen gives over 250,000 clones without singletons; the ten biggest hold 1.2%. Trimming pared 4 bases from V and 0 bases from J, leaving 7 bases between. This CDR3 contains 13 residues. The V gene's germline CDR1 is FNHDT and CDR2 SITEND (reference sequence). Sorting relied on CD4, CD8alpha, NKG2D, NKG2ACE and other markers applied to pooled cutaneous lymph node cells. The sequencing input was CD4+ T cells sorted from a lymph node. This chain connects TRBV19 to TRBJ1-2; D not resolved. The clonotype originates from a C3H/HeJ mouse with alopecia areata. MHC haplotype here: H2-k. CDR3 loop: CASSPTPNSDYTF. CDR3 bases read: TGTGCCAGCAGTCCCACTCCAAACTCC.